Following are 27 T cell receptor beta chains from one sample sequenced in a study of CD8 T cells in Susac syndrome. Reverse transcription of roughly 0.45 to 1 ug RNA used random hexamers. Via MiXCR, TCRdb re-called the immunoSEQ multiplex PCR reads, giving one row per CDR3 protein. The repertoire holds hundreds of thousands of distinct CDR3 sequences, with roughly 85% as singletons. The sequenced sample consisted of CD8+ T cells from PBMCs. Receptors were obtained from a human donor with multiple sclerosis.

The rearrangement joins TRBV27 to TRBJ2-7; 12 bases match TRBD2. The CDR3 consists of 17 residues. Germline V lookup: CDR1 MNHEY, CDR2 SMNVEV (reference sequence). The V gene end was trimmed by 4 bases and the J gene end by 0 bases; junction bases not matched to a gene: 7. The CDR3 DNA sequence: TGTGCCAGCAGTTCCGGACTAGCGGGATGCTGCTCCTACGAGCAGTACTTC. Its protein is CASSSGLAGCCSYEQYF.

This rearrangement joins TRBV12-3 or TRBV12-4 to TRBJ2-1; D is possibly TRBD2 (5 bases). Trimming left V 0 bases short and J 10 bases short, with 16 bases between. The CDR3 has 15 amino acids. The CDR3 reads CASSLATTGLREQFF. The CDR3 DNA is TGTGCCAGCAGTTTAGCGACGACGGGATTGAGGGAGCAGTTCTTC.

The genes are TRBV3-1 and TRBJ2-2, with D uncertain. Germline lookup yields CDR1 LGHDT and CDR2 YNNKEL (reference sequence). This CDR3 contains 13 residues. The V and J ends lost 1 base and 5 bases respectively, with 5 bases between them. The CDR3 sequence is CASSQAITGELFF. CDR3 bases: TGTGCCAGCAGCCAAGCTATTACCGGGGAGCTGTTTTTT.

This clonotype was counted a single time. This chain uses TRBV7-2 with TRBJ2-3, with 10 bases matching TRBD2. CDR1 and CDR2 (germline): SGHTA, FQGNSA. J gave up 9 bases and V 4 bases, and 19 bases lay outside the gene matches. The CDR3 has 18 residues. CDR3 residues: CASSSAGLAGDLRYTQYF. The CDR3 bases are TGTGCCAGCAGCTCCGCTGGGCTAGCGGGAGATCTCAGATACACGCAGTATTTT.

The chain links TRBV7-9 to TRBJ2-3; D unclear. CDR1 and CDR2 (germline): SEHNR, FQNEAQ (reference sequence). Trimming took off 5 bases at V and 2 bases at J, with 8 bases between the two ends. This CDR3 spans 13 amino acids. The DNA for the CDR3 is TGTGCCAGCAGCCGGCCTCACACAGATACGCAGTATTTT. It codes for CASSRPHTDTQYF.

In this sample, this clonotype turned up a few times. The DNA is omitted, as the CDR3 cannot be located on it reliably, and the CDR3 follows TCRdb's listing. The rearrangement uses TRBV7-9 and TRBJ2-2; TRBD1, as called in the table, went unchecked against the DNA. The CDR3 is 17 residues long, counting both termini. The germline gives CDR1 SEHNR, CDR2 FQNEAQ (reference sequence). CDR3 amino acids: CASSPQSVHPTPGSCFF.

The genes are TRBV29-1 and TRBJ1-2, with D possibly TRBD1 on 6 matching bases. Per the germline V gene, CDR1 is SQVTM and CDR2 is ANQGSEA. The CDR3 totals 13 residues. The ends were cut back, 2 bases at V and 6 bases at J, with 13 bases in the middle. CDR3 coding DNA: TGCAGCGTTGAAAGGGGGGCAAAGGATGGCTACACCTTC. The encoded protein is CSVERGAKDGYTF. The variable domain in full, with the rest retrieved from reference TRBV29-1 and TRBJ1-2, is SAVISQKPSRDICQRGTSLTIQCQVDSQVTMMFWYRQQPGQSLTLIATANQGSEATYESGFVIDKFPISRPNLTFSTLTVSNMSPEDSSIYLCSVERGAKDGYTFGSGTRLTVV.

The chain has TRBV6-1 and TRBJ1-1; perhaps TRBD1 as D (5 bases). The CDR3 has 14 residues. Germline V CDR1 and CDR2: MNHNS, SASEGT. V was shortened by 3 bases and J by 0 bases, with 8 bases between the two germline ends. CDR3 coding DNA: TGTGCCAGCAGTGAGACAGCCATGAACACTGAAGCTTTCTTT. As protein: CASSETAMNTEAFF.

This clonotype was seen a few times. The rearrangement uses TRBV11-2 and TRBJ2-7; the match to TRBD2 covers 12 bases. The germline V gene has CDR1 SGHAT and CDR2 FQNNGV. The CDR3 runs to 15 residues. Trimming cost V 6 bases and J 2 bases; bases outside gene matches: 5. The CDR3 region is CASSPLAGGTYEQYF. CDR3 coding DNA: TGTGCCAGCAGTCCTCTAGCGGGAGGGACCTACGAGCAGTACTTC. Variable domain in full (rest from reference TRBV11-2 and TRBJ2-7): EAGVAQSPRYKIIEKRQSVAFWCNPISGHATLYWYQQILGQGPKLLIQFQNNGVVDDSQLPKDRFSAERLKGVDSTLKIQPAKLEDSAVYLCASSPLAGGTYEQYFGPGTRLTVT.

The CDR3 DNA reads as TGTGCCAGCAGCTTACGCCCATCTGAGACCCAGTACTTC. This sequence encodes CASSLRPSETQYF. This chain links TRBV11-2 with TRBJ2-5; the D is unclear. The germline CDR1 and CDR2 sequences are SGHAT and FQNNGV. This CDR3 contains 13 residues. V dropped 2 bases and J dropped 5 bases, with 9 bases sitting between them.

The J gene is TRBJ2-1, the V gene TRBV28; D gene ambiguous. The CDR3 has 12 amino acids. Germline V CDR1 and CDR2: MDHEN, SYDVKM. V lost 2 bases, J lost 9 bases, and 8 bases lay in between. The CDR3 DNA sequence: TGTGCCAGCAGTTTACGAGCCAGTGAGCAGTTCTTC. It specifies CASSLRASEQFF.

This chain connects TRBV12-3 or TRBV12-4 to TRBJ2-7; D uncertain. V lost 4 bases and J lost 7, with 17 bases in between. The CDR3 contains 14 residues. CDR3 amino acids: CASSSPVAAAEQYF. CDR3 DNA sequence: TGTGCCAGCAGTTCCCCGGTAGCCGCGGCGGAGCAGTACTTC.

The chain links TRBV5-4 to TRBJ2-7, with TRBD1 identical over 9 bases. Germline trimming cut 4 bases from V and 3 bases from J; bases unmatched to any gene: 8. This CDR3 has 15 residues. Germline CDR1 is SGHNT and CDR2 is YYREEE (reference sequence). The CDR3 nucleotides read TGTGCCAGCAGCGAACCCGGGACAGGGAGCTACGAGCAGTACTTC. This codes for CASSEPGTGSYEQYF.

Only one count was recorded for this clonotype. This rearrangement joins TRBV28 to TRBJ2-7; no reliable D call. V dropped 3 bases and J dropped 5 bases, with 11 bases sitting between them. Germline CDR1 is MDHEN and CDR2 is SYDVKM. The CDR3 covers 13 residues. The DNA for the CDR3 is TGTGCCAGCAGTTTTACCGGGTACCACGAGCAGTACTTC. Its protein product is CASSFTGYHEQYF.

Turning to this clonotype: Germline is not matched at one junction end, which may reflect a read error. For the CDR3, the DNA is TGTGCCGGCAGCTCTTTCAGGGGCAATCAGCCCCAGCATTTT. Translating gives CAGSSFRGNQPQHF. V gene TRBV7-8 combines with J gene TRBJ1-5; a weak D match, TRBD1 (5 bases). CDR1 is SGHVS, CDR2 FQNEAQ, per germline. The CDR3 runs to 14 residues. Combining the CDR3 with reference TRBV7-8 and TRBJ1-5 gives the whole variable domain GAGVSQSPRYKVAKRGQDVALRCDPISGHVSLFWYQQALGQGPEFLTYFQNEAQLDKSGLPSDRFFAERPEGSVSTLKIQRTQQEDSAVYLCAGSSFRGNQPQHFGDGTRLSIL.

This chain links TRBV4-1 with TRBJ2-1; perhaps TRBD2 as D (5 bases). The CDR3 consists of 16 residues. V dropped 4 bases and J dropped 4 bases, with 17 bases sitting between them. Germline CDR1 is MGHRA and CDR2 is YSYEKL. CDR3 protein: CASSPVGLADYNEQFF. The CDR3, as DNA: TGCGCCAGCAGCCCTGTAGGCCTAGCAGATTACAATGAGCAGTTCTTC.

This clonotype appeared a single time. J is TRBJ2-5 and V is TRBV6-6, with TRBD2 identical over 14 bases. Germline values: CDR1 MNHNY, CDR2 SVGAGI (reference sequence). The junction had 7 bases not matched to a gene; V was cut back by 5 bases and J by 5 bases. There are 16 residues in the CDR3. The CDR3 DNA is TGTGCCAGCAGTCTGACTAGCGGGAGGGCTTGGGAGACCCAGTACTTC. Translated: CASSLTSGRAWETQYF.

The genes are TRBV4-3 and TRBJ2-1, with D maybe TRBD2 (6 bases). The CDR3 sequence is 14 residues long. Germline CDR1 is LGHNA and CDR2 is YSLEER. Trimming stripped 4 bases from V and 0 bases from J, with 7 bases between. The CDR3 loop is CASSRDFSYNEQFF. Written as DNA, the CDR3 is TGCGCCAGCAGCCGGGACTTCTCCTACAATGAGCAGTTCTTC.

The chain couples TRBV5-1 to TRBJ1-1; tentatively, D is TRBD1 (6 bases). This CDR3 contains 14 residues. Trimming removed 0 bases at V and 1 base at J, with 7 bases between. Germline V gene lookup returns CDR1 SGHRS and CDR2 YFSETQ. The chain's CDR3 is CASSLEQGNTEAFF. The CDR3 nucleotides read TGCGCCAGCAGCTTGGAACAGGGGAACACTGAAGCTTTCTTT.

The rearrangement uses TRBV3-1 and TRBJ2-7; 11 bases line up with TRBD2. CDR3 length: 14 residues. The germline V gene has CDR1 LGHDT and CDR2 YNNKEL (reference sequence). J lost 6 bases, V lost 2 bases, and 3 bases had no gene match. CDR3 protein: CASSQLLAGAEQYF. In DNA, the CDR3 is TGTGCCAGCAGCCAATTACTAGCGGGAGCCGAGCAGTACTTC.

This clonotype showed up just once. This sequence joins TRBV20-1 and TRBJ2-1; 10 bases match TRBD2. The CDR3 is 15 residues long. In germline, CDR1 is DFQATT, CDR2 SNEGSKA (reference sequence). Trimming took 0 bases from V and 5 from J; bases not matched to a gene: 4. For the CDR3, the DNA is TGCAGTGCTAGAGATCTTGGGACTAGCGACAATGAGCAGTTCTTC. It codes for CSARDLGTSDNEQFF.

V is TRBV6-5 and J is TRBJ2-3, with TRBD1 matching over 7 bases. This CDR3 is 16 amino acids long. From germline, CDR1 is MNHEY and CDR2 SVGAGI. The V gene end was trimmed by 0 bases and the J gene end by 2 bases; junction bases not matched to a gene: 5. Here the CDR3 reads CASSYSRDSYTDTQYF. The CDR3 DNA reads as TGTGCCAGCAGTTACTCCCGGGACAGCTACACAGATACGCAGTATTTT.

The V call is TRBV7-2, the J call TRBJ1-4; TRBD1 might be the D (5 bases). Trimming cost V 4 bases and J 5 bases, with 17 bases left between them. CDR1 SGHTA and CDR2 FQGNSA come from the germline V gene. This CDR3 spans 16 amino acids. CDR3 in DNA: TGTGCCAGCAGCTCCTACGGCAGGGTGAGGAATGAAAAACTGTTTTTT. Its protein is CASSSYGRVRNEKLFF.

V is TRBV21-1 and J is TRBJ1-5; TRBD1, the D gene given by the table, was not confirmed from the DNA. TRBV21-1 is deemed a pseudogene. The CDR3 is 18 amino acids. The CDR3 region is CASSKLDGDRNSNQPQHF. CDR3 bases: TGTGCCAGCAGCAAGCTGGATGGGGACAGAAATAGCAATCAGCCCCAGCATTTT.

The chain is built from TRBV5-4 and TRBJ1-2; D is undetermined. The CDR3 sequence is 14 residues long. Germline V gene data show CDR1 as SGHNT and CDR2 as YYREEE (reference sequence). Between the trimmed V and J ends, which lost 2 bases and 6 bases, there was a span of 14 bases. CDR3 sequence (DNA): TGTGCCAGCAGCTTCCGGGGTTCAAGCGATGGCTACACCTTC. Translation: CASSFRGSSDGYTF. Filled out from reference TRBV5-4 and TRBJ1-2, the complete variable domain reads ETGVTQSPTHLIKTRGQQVTLRCSSQSGHNTVSWYQQALGQGPQFIFQYYREEENGRGNFPPRFSGLQFPNYSSELNVNALELDDSALYLCASSFRGSSDGYTFGSGTRLTVV.

This clonotype was seen a few times. The CDR3 sequence is CASSFVGSGAPYEQYF. CDR3 DNA: TGTGCCAGCAGTTTTGTGGGGAGCGGCGCCCCCTACGAGCAGTACTTC. This chain links TRBV27 with TRBJ2-7, with a weak D call TRBD2 (5 bases). The CDR3 contains 16 residues. CDR1 and CDR2 (germline): MNHEY, SMNVEV (reference sequence). Trimming cost V 3 bases and J 2 bases, with 17 bases left between them.

The chain uses TRBV27 and TRBJ1-5, with TRBD1 matching over 8 bases. J gave up 4 bases and V 3 bases, and 5 bases lay outside the gene matches. Looked up from germline, CDR1 is MNHEY and CDR2 is SMNVEV (reference sequence). This CDR3 has 15 residues. This CDR3 is CASSLTDRGNQPQHF. Here the CDR3 DNA reads TGTGCCAGCAGTTTGACCGACAGGGGTAATCAGCCCCAGCATTTT.